The rows below give T cell receptor beta chains drawn from one sample of a study of radiotherapy plus CTLA-4 blockade in lung cancer. Assay: immunoSEQ multiplex PCR; the TCRdb copy retains only in-frame clones and omits some. The table records roughly 100,000 clones, 85% to 90% of them present only once. The sample was peripheral blood, taken from a patient treated with radiotherapy plus ipilimumab. The receptors originated from a human donor with non-small cell lung cancer that progressed on radiotherapy plus ipilimumab. Some clones in this sample may be carry-over from other donors' samples. CDR3s include the opening cysteine and the closing phenylalanine or tryptophan. The order of the fields is D gene, clone size, J gene, CDR3 length, V gene, CDR3 protein, CDR3 DNA. The D gene is left open where the match is weak. Some rows have no size entry. The others give once, few or many, or a class for an expanded clone.

d_gene: .; abundance: .; j_gene: TRBJ2-7; len: 15; v_gene: TRBV5-1; CDR3aa: CASSLAEGAYGEQYF; CDR3nt: TGCGCCAGCAGCTTGGCCGAAGGGGCATACGGGGAGCAGTACTTC
d_gene: .; abundance: .; j_gene: TRBJ2-3; len: 13; v_gene: TRBV2; CDR3aa: CASSDLDGDTQYF; CDR3nt: TGTGCCAGCAGTGACTTGGACGGAGATACGCAGTATTTT
d_gene: .; abundance: .; j_gene: TRBJ2-2; len: 15; v_gene: TRBV2; CDR3aa: CASSDGGGLTGELFF; CDR3nt: TGTGCCAGCAGTGACGGCGGGGGCCTCACCGGGGAGCTGTTTTTT
d_gene: .; abundance: few; j_gene: TRBJ1-6; len: 14; v_gene: TRBV7-9; CDR3aa: CASSLASGNSPLHF; CDR3nt: TGTGCCAGCAGCTTGGCGTCAGGCAATTCACCCCTCCACTTT
d_gene: .; abundance: few; j_gene: TRBJ2-1; len: 17; v_gene: TRBV5-4; CDR3aa: CASSPGGRGASYNEQFF; CDR3nt: TGTGCCAGCAGCCCTGGGGGGCGCGGGGCCTCCTACAATGAGCAGTTCTTC
d_gene: .; abundance: .; j_gene: TRBJ2-7; len: 13; v_gene: TRBV4-3; CDR3aa: CASSQDKGYEQYF; CDR3nt: TGCGCCAGCAGCCAAGATAAAGGGTACGAGCAGTACTTC
d_gene: .; abundance: .; j_gene: TRBJ2-1; len: 15; v_gene: TRBV11-3; CDR3aa: CASSLYHVPGGEQFF; CDR3nt: TGTGCCAGCAGCTTGTACCATGTGCCCGGAGGTGAGCAGTTCTTC
d_gene: .; abundance: .; j_gene: TRBJ1-3; len: 15; v_gene: TRBV5-1; CDR3aa: CASSSLGGPGNTIYF; CDR3nt: TGCGCCAGCAGCTCCCTAGGGGGGCCTGGAAACACCATATATTTT
d_gene: TRBD1; abundance: .; j_gene: TRBJ1-2; len: 14; v_gene: TRBV19; CDR3aa: CASSARDRANGYTF; CDR3nt: TGTGCCAGTAGTGCGAGGGACAGGGCAAATGGCTACACCTTC
d_gene: TRBD1; abundance: .; j_gene: TRBJ1-2; len: 17; v_gene: TRBV7-9; CDR3aa: CASSPTKGGEGNYGYTF; CDR3nt: TGTGCCAGCAGCCCCACAAAAGGGGGCGAGGGTAACTATGGCTACACCTTC
d_gene: .; abundance: .; j_gene: TRBJ1-5; len: 14; v_gene: TRBV9; CDR3aa: CASSKSGRDQPQHF; CDR3nt: TGTGCCAGCAGCAAGTCCGGACGCGATCAGCCCCAGCATTTT
d_gene: .; abundance: .; j_gene: TRBJ1-5; len: 16; v_gene: TRBV7-8; CDR3aa: CASSSGTGVSNQPQHF; CDR3nt: TGTGCCAGCAGCTCAGGCACGGGAGTTAGCAATCAGCCCCAGCATTTT
d_gene: .; abundance: .; j_gene: TRBJ2-3; len: 14; v_gene: TRBV5-1; CDR3aa: CASSVTGITDTQYF; CDR3nt: TGCGCCAGCAGCGTGACAGGTATTACCGATACGCAGTATTTT
d_gene: TRBD1; abundance: .; j_gene: TRBJ1-4; len: 15; v_gene: TRBV10-3; CDR3aa: CAISESQGAFEKLFF; CDR3nt: TGTGCCATCAGTGAGTCGCAGGGGGCTTTCGAAAAACTGTTTTTT
d_gene: TRBD1; abundance: once; j_gene: TRBJ1-1; len: 15; v_gene: TRBV5-6; CDR3aa: CASSLATGGLTEAFF; CDR3nt: TGTGCCAGCAGCCTTGCCACAGGGGGCTTGACTGAAGCTTTCTTT
d_gene: .; abundance: .; j_gene: TRBJ1-2; len: 16; v_gene: TRBV4-3; CDR3aa: CASSRSNSIENYGYTF; CDR3nt: TGCGCCAGCAGCCGAAGCAACAGTATCGAGAACTATGGCTACACCTTC
d_gene: .; abundance: .; j_gene: TRBJ2-5; len: 15; v_gene: TRBV11-2; CDR3aa: CASSLDAWTQETQYF; CDR3nt: TGTGCCAGCAGCTTAGATGCATGGACCCAAGAGACCCAGTACTTC
d_gene: .; abundance: .; j_gene: TRBJ2-7; len: 12; v_gene: TRBV12-5; CDR3aa: CASGLITYEQYF; CDR3nt: TGTGCTAGTGGTTTGATAACCTACGAGCAGTACTTC
d_gene: .; abundance: .; j_gene: TRBJ1-1; len: 12; v_gene: TRBV29-1; CDR3aa: CSGGQVGTEAFF; CDR3nt: TGCAGCGGGGGTCAAGTTGGGACTGAAGCTTTCTTT
d_gene: .; abundance: .; j_gene: TRBJ1-1; len: 13; v_gene: TRBV28; CDR3aa: CASSQNRDTEAFF; CDR3nt: TGTGCCAGCAGCCAAAACCGGGACACTGAAGCTTTCTTT
d_gene: TRBD1; abundance: .; j_gene: TRBJ1-4; len: 15; v_gene: TRBV11-3; CDR3aa: CASSLGTGRNEKLFF; CDR3nt: TGTGCCAGCAGCTTAGGGACAGGAAGAAATGAAAAACTGTTTTTT
d_gene: TRBD2; abundance: .; j_gene: TRBJ2-7; len: 15; v_gene: TRBV9; CDR3aa: CASSVTSGGSYEQYF; CDR3nt: TGTGCCAGCAGCGTAACTAGCGGGGGCTCCTACGAGCAGTACTTC
d_gene: TRBD1; abundance: .; j_gene: TRBJ1-2; len: 14; v_gene: TRBV5-1; CDR3aa: CASSLDGQGFGYTF; CDR3nt: TGCGCCAGCAGCTTGGATGGACAGGGGTTTGGCTACACCTTC
d_gene: .; abundance: once; j_gene: TRBJ2-5; len: 13; v_gene: TRBV7-2; CDR3aa: CASTLPFQETQYF; CDR3nt: TGTGCCAGCACCTTGCCGTTCCAAGAGACCCAGTACTTC
d_gene: TRBD1; abundance: .; j_gene: TRBJ2-1; len: 16; v_gene: TRBV4-3; CDR3aa: CASSNFLKGQYNEQFF; CDR3nt: TGCGCCAGCAGCAACTTCCTCAAGGGACAGTACAATGAGCAGTTCTTC
d_gene: .; abundance: .; j_gene: TRBJ1-3; len: 16; v_gene: TRBV27; CDR3aa: CASSPGRSRSGNTIYF; CDR3nt: TGTGCCAGCAGCCCCGGACGGAGCCGCTCTGGAAACACCATATATTTT
d_gene: .; abundance: .; j_gene: TRBJ1-6; len: 16; v_gene: TRBV27; CDR3aa: CASSLSTPQGGSPLHF; CDR3nt: TGTGCCAGCAGTTTATCGACGCCACAGGGAGGTTCACCCCTCCACTTT
d_gene: .; abundance: .; j_gene: TRBJ1-6; len: 15; v_gene: TRBV6-5; CDR3aa: CASSYSRGTPGPLHF; CDR3nt: TGTGCCAGCAGTTACTCGAGGGGGACCCCCGGGCCCCTCCACTTT
d_gene: .; abundance: once; j_gene: TRBJ1-1; len: 15; v_gene: TRBV15; CDR3aa: CATSRISSGNTEAFF; CDR3nt: TGTGCCACCAGCCGAATAAGTAGTGGGAACACTGAAGCTTTCTTT
d_gene: .; abundance: .; j_gene: TRBJ1-1; len: 13; v_gene: TRBV7-3; CDR3aa: CASSLQGRTEAFF; CDR3nt: TGTGCCAGCAGCCTGCAGGGAAGGACTGAAGCTTTCTTT
d_gene: .; abundance: .; j_gene: TRBJ1-2; len: 13; v_gene: TRBV9; CDR3aa: CASSPPGNYGYTF; CDR3nt: TGTGCCAGCAGCCCTCCCGGGAACTATGGCTACACCTTC
d_gene: .; abundance: .; j_gene: TRBJ2-2; len: 12; v_gene: TRBV18; CDR3aa: CASSRSTGELFF; CDR3nt: TGTGCCAGCTCACGCAGCACGGGGGAGCTGTTTTTT
d_gene: .; abundance: .; j_gene: TRBJ2-7; len: 11; v_gene: TRBV6-6; CDR3aa: CASATSYEQYF; CDR3nt: TGTGCCAGTGCGACATCCTACGAGCAGTACTTC
d_gene: .; abundance: .; j_gene: TRBJ1-1; len: 12; v_gene: TRBV15; CDR3aa: CATSRGYNGAFF; CDR3nt: TGTGCCACCAGCAGAGGTTATAACGGAGCTTTCTTT
d_gene: .; abundance: .; j_gene: TRBJ1-2; len: 15; v_gene: TRBV19; CDR3aa: CASSMTRGLGYGYTF; CDR3nt: TGTGCCAGTAGTATGACGCGGGGACTTGGCTATGGCTACACCTTC
d_gene: .; abundance: .; j_gene: TRBJ1-2; len: 11; v_gene: TRBV28; CDR3aa: CASSQLRGYTF; CDR3nt: TGTGCCAGCAGCCAACTGCGCGGCTACACCTTC
d_gene: .; abundance: once; j_gene: TRBJ2-5; len: 15; v_gene: TRBV10-3; CDR3aa: CAIRAVGDNQETQYF; CDR3nt: TGTGCCATCAGGGCCGTGGGGGACAACCAAGAGACCCAGTACTTC
d_gene: TRBD1; abundance: .; j_gene: TRBJ2-1; len: 15; v_gene: TRBV7-2; CDR3aa: CASSFLGGAYNEQFF; CDR3nt: TGTGCCAGCAGCTTCCTAGGGGGCGCTTACAATGAGCAGTTCTTC
d_gene: TRBD1; abundance: .; j_gene: TRBJ1-4; len: 14; v_gene: TRBV6-5; CDR3aa: CASSNRGPTEKLFF; CDR3nt: TGTGCCAGCAGTAACAGGGGGCCCACTGAAAAACTGTTTTTT
d_gene: TRBD1; abundance: .; j_gene: TRBJ1-1; len: 15; v_gene: TRBV7-9; CDR3aa: CASSNRGQGWTEAFF; CDR3nt: TGTGCCAGCAGCAATCGGGGACAGGGGTGGACTGAAGCTTTCTTT
d_gene: .; abundance: .; j_gene: TRBJ1-1; len: 13; v_gene: TRBV2; CDR3aa: CATHREMNTEAFF; CDR3nt: TGTGCCACACACAGGGAAATGAACACTGAAGCTTTCTTT
d_gene: TRBD1; abundance: .; j_gene: TRBJ1-5; len: 14; v_gene: TRBV9; CDR3aa: CASSLGTDNQPQHF; CDR3nt: TGTGCCAGCAGCCTCGGGACAGACAATCAGCCCCAGCATTTT
d_gene: .; abundance: .; j_gene: TRBJ1-2; len: 13; v_gene: TRBV5-1; CDR3aa: CASSLGDRNGYTF; CDR3nt: TGCGCCAGCAGCTTGGGCGACAGAAATGGCTACACCTTC
d_gene: .; abundance: .; j_gene: TRBJ1-2; len: 16; v_gene: TRBV7-8; CDR3aa: CASSPRWQGLKYGYTF; CDR3nt: TGTGCCAGCAGCCCTAGATGGCAAGGATTAAAATATGGCTACACCTTC
d_gene: TRBD1; abundance: .; j_gene: TRBJ2-7; len: 13; v_gene: TRBV6-5; CDR3aa: CASSYHRGREQYF; CDR3nt: TGTGCCAGCAGTTACCACAGGGGGAGGGAGCAGTACTTC
d_gene: .; abundance: few; j_gene: TRBJ1-5; len: 16; v_gene: TRBV6-6; CDR3aa: CASNTRPGVFNQPQHF; CDR3nt: TGTGCCAGCAACACACGGCCGGGGGTATTCAATCAGCCCCAGCATTTT
d_gene: .; abundance: .; j_gene: TRBJ2-7; len: 15; v_gene: TRBV5-1; CDR3aa: CASSSLGAVSYEQYF; CDR3nt: TGCGCCAGCAGCTCACTTGGGGCAGTCTCCTACGAGCAGTACTTC
d_gene: .; abundance: .; j_gene: TRBJ2-1; len: 15; v_gene: TRBV5-6; CDR3aa: CASSLTGAPYNEQFF; CDR3nt: TGTGCCAGCAGCCTGACCGGGGCCCCCTACAATGAGCAGTTCTTC
d_gene: .; abundance: .; j_gene: TRBJ2-1; len: 12; v_gene: TRBV5-4; CDR3aa: CASSLIIGEQFF; CDR3nt: TGTGCCAGCAGCTTGATAATCGGTGAGCAGTTCTTC
d_gene: .; abundance: .; j_gene: TRBJ1-2; len: 17; v_gene: TRBV25-1; CDR3aa: CASSEYRQDFDSRGYTF; CDR3nt: TGTGCCAGCAGTGAATATAGGCAGGACTTCGACTCGCGGGGCTACACCTTC
d_gene: .; abundance: .; j_gene: TRBJ2-2; len: 14; v_gene: TRBV4-2; CDR3aa: CASRSSTKTGELFF; CDR3nt: TGTGCCAGCAGATCGTCAACTAAAACCGGGGAGCTGTTTTTT
d_gene: TRBD1; abundance: .; j_gene: TRBJ1-4; len: 15; v_gene: TRBV5-1; CDR3aa: CASRDRGATNEKLFF; CDR3nt: TGCGCCAGCAGAGACAGGGGGGCTACTAATGAAAAACTGTTTTTT